This T cell receptor beta chain was captured in a study of Ad26.COV2.S vaccination and SARS-CoV-2 variants. Method: immunoSEQ multiplex PCR; TCRdb's copy keeps in-frame clones and lacks some. The sample lists 350,000 to 600,000 clones; about nine tenths were seen once. Treatment of the sample: around 19 received Ad26.COV2.S at low or high dose, single or two shots; a few received placebo; per-sample allocation not given. Vaccine and placebo recipients were sampled on day 63 after the first injection. The donor was a Boston adult aged 18-55 years. The study, taken as a whole, reports: Overall T cell responses may have been underestimated by the analyses of TCR breadth and depth.

In germline, CDR1 is SGHTA, CDR2 FQGTGA. CDR3 length equals 13 residues. V dropped 3 bases and J dropped 8; count of bases not matched to a gene: 0. Details on this clone: The antigen remains unidentified.

This chain uses TRBV7-3 with TRBJ2-1; TRBD1 aligns across 11 bases. The source material was peripheral blood, sampled in a trial of Ad26.COV2.S vaccine versus placebo. This receptor was taken from a person between 18 and 59 years old who received the Ad26.COV2.S COVID-19 vaccine or a placebo. The CDR3 reads CASSLDRGHEQFF. CDR3 nucleotides: TGTGCCAGCAGCTTGGACAGGGGGCATGAGCAGTTCTTC.